This passage covers 18 T cell receptor beta chains from one sample sequenced in a study of blood T cells in healthy people across ages. A second PCR of 7 to 11 cycles used a sample-barcoded 5' primer and a J-beta primer mix. Each CDR3 protein is one row after TCRdb ran MiXCR on the 5' RACE reads. Of about 900,000 distinct CDR3 sequences listed, approximately 59% were seen once; the top ten hold 25% to 35%. The sequencing sample was made of blood. All receptors derive from a man younger than 40 in good health.

On this clonotype itself: A read error may be the cause here, since a much bigger clone is one base away. The chain employs TRBV7-9 and TRBJ2-1, with D unclear. The CDR3 loop spans 11 amino acids. Germline CDR1 reads SEHNR; CDR2 reads FQNEAQ (reference sequence). Deletions cut 6 bases from V and 6 bases from J, with 6 bases between. This chain's CDR3 is CASSIFNEQFF. CDR3 bases: TGTGCCAGCAGTATCTTCAATGAGCAGTTCTTC.

Worth noting for this clonotype: One base away lies a much larger clone, so this may be a sequencing read error. The V call is TRBV15, the J call TRBJ2-1; 9 bases are a match to TRBD2. This CDR3 is built from 13 residues. CDR1 LNHNV and CDR2 YYDKDF come from the germline V gene (reference sequence). This chain's CDR3 is CAARSGTSSEQFF. Written as DNA, the CDR3 is TGTGCCGCCAGATCCGGGACTAGCAGTGAGCAGTTCTTC. Using reference TRBV15 and TRBJ2-1 for the parts outside the CDR3, the full variable domain is DAMVIQNPRYQVTQFGKPVTLSCSQTLNHNVMYWYQQKSSQAPKLLFHYYDKDFNNEADTPDNFQSRRPNTSFCFLDIRSPGLGDTAMYLCAARSGTSSEQFFGPGTRLTVL.

The chain links TRBV7-2 to TRBJ2-3, with D unclear. V was pared by 1 base and J by 2 bases, with 7 bases between. Germline assignment: CDR1 SGHTA and CDR2 FQGNSA. The CDR3 totals 14 residues. The CDR3 protein is CASSLEPHTDTQYF. The CDR3, as DNA: TGTGCCAGCAGCTTAGAACCTCACACAGATACGCAGTATTTT.

At least ten counts were recorded for this clonotype. The rearrangement joins TRBV7-9 to TRBJ2-1, with D hard to call. This CDR3 contains 14 residues. From germline, CDR1 is SEHNR and CDR2 FQNEAQ (reference sequence). Trimming stripped 6 bases from V and 0 bases from J, with 9 bases between. The CDR3 region has the DNA TGTGCCAGCAGTTGGACCGGCTCCTACAATGAGCAGTTCTTC. Amino acids: CASSWTGSYNEQFF.

The CDR3 coding sequence is TGTGCCAGCAGTCCCTACCCTAGCGGCCTCACGAATACGCAGTATTTT. Protein sequence: CASSPYPSGLTNTQYF. The chain links TRBV12-3 or TRBV12-4 to TRBJ2-3; 7 positions agree with TRBD2. This CDR3 is built from 16 residues. Trimming cost V 5 bases and J 7 bases; bases outside gene matches: 15.

The V call is TRBV5-8, the J call TRBJ2-1; 7 nucleotides match TRBD2. From germline, CDR1 is SGHTS and CDR2 YDEGEE. This CDR3 spans 15 amino acids. Losses at the gene ends were 0 bases for V and 5 bases for J; bases not matched to a gene: 5. The CDR3 DNA reads as TGTGCCAGCAGCTTGGGGGCCAGCGGGGACAATGAGCAGTTCTTC. The encoded protein is CASSLGASGDNEQFF.

This sequence joins TRBV28 and TRBJ1-6, with D hard to call. The germline V gene has CDR1 MDHEN and CDR2 SYDVKM. The CDR3 loop spans 15 amino acids. Between the trimmed V and J ends, which lost 3 bases and 6 bases, there was a span of 12 bases. Here the CDR3 DNA reads TGTGCCAGCAGTTTCCGGATTTCGGCTAATTCACCCCTCCACTTT. Protein product: CASSFRISANSPLHF.

The chain uses TRBV9 and TRBJ1-2, with D possibly matching TRBD1 (6 bases). The CDR3 length is 13 residues. Germline V gene lookup returns CDR1 SGDLS and CDR2 YYNGEE. Between the trimmed V and J ends, which lost 3 bases and 5 bases, there was a span of 11 bases. The CDR3 DNA reads as TGTGCCAGCAGCGCAGCAGGGGAATATGGCTACACCTTC. It specifies CASSAAGEYGYTF. The whole variable domain, filled in from reference TRBV9 and TRBJ1-2, reads DSGVTQTPKHLITATGQRVTLRCSPRSGDLSVYWYQQSLDQGLQFLIQYYNGEERAKGNILERFSAQQFPDLHSELNLSSLELGDSALYFCASSAAGEYGYTFGSGTRLTVV.

The J gene is TRBJ2-5, the V gene TRBV2; D not resolved. V shed 6 bases and J shed 5 bases, with 13 bases lying between them. The CDR3 is 13 residues long. Germline lookup yields CDR1 SNHLY and CDR2 FYNNEI. The CDR3: CASRVRSGETQYF. As DNA, the CDR3 is TGTGCCAGCAGGGTTCGTTCCGGGGAGACCCAGTACTTC.

This clonotype was counted between two and nine times. J is TRBJ2-7 and V is TRBV6-5; 9 bases align to TRBD1. The CDR3 has 14 amino acids. V was pared by 5 bases and J by 3 bases, with 5 bases of the junction left unmatched. Germline V gives CDR1 MNHEY, CDR2 SVGAGI. The CDR3 sequence: CASSPQGAHYEQYF. CDR3 coding DNA: TGTGCCAGCAGTCCACAGGGGGCGCACTACGAGCAGTACTTC.

The chain carries TRBV29-1 and TRBJ2-6; D possibly matches TRBD1 or TRBD2 (6 bases each). In germline, CDR1 is SQVTM, CDR2 ANQGSEA. The CDR3 contains 15 residues. Trimming took 7 bases from V and 0 from J, leaving 13 bases between them. This chain's CDR3 is CSAGGGSSGANVLTF. In DNA, the CDR3 is TGCAGCGCAGGAGGGGGGAGCTCTGGGGCCAACGTCCTGACTTTC.

CDR3 nucleotides: TGTGCCAGCGGAGGGGACGGGGAGCAGTACTTC. Protein: CASGGDGEQYF. This sequence joins TRBV9 and TRBJ2-5; D might be TRBD2 (6 bases). Trimming cost V 7 bases and J 11 bases, with 15 bases left between them. Germline V gene lookup returns CDR1 SGDLS and CDR2 YYNGEE. CDR3 length equals 11 residues. The full variable domain, in which reference TRBV9 and TRBJ2-5 provide the parts outside the CDR3, is DSGVTQTPKHLITATGQRVTLRCSPRSGDLSVYWYQQSLDQGLQFLIQYYNGEERAKGNILERFSAQQFPDLHSELNLSSLELGDSALYFCASGGDGEQYFGPGTRLLVL.

The J gene is TRBJ2-7, the V gene TRBV7-9; no firm D call. The CDR3 is 13 residues long. V was cut by 3 bases and J by 5 bases, with 11 bases left in between. Germline CDR1 reads SEHNR; CDR2 reads FQNEAQ (reference sequence). The CDR3 sequence: CASSFNLAHEQYF. The CDR3 nucleotides read TGTGCCAGCAGCTTCAATTTAGCTCACGAGCAGTACTTC.

This clonotype has only a few counts. The rearrangement uses TRBV5-5 and TRBJ2-6, with TRBD1 identical over 10 bases. There are 14 residues in the CDR3. Germline CDR1 and CDR2: SGHKS and YYEKEE (reference sequence). With V trimmed by 5 bases and J by 12 bases, 8 bases remained unmatched. The DNA of the CDR3 is TGTGCCAGCAGTTGGACAGGGGGAAAGGGCGTCCTGACTTTC. The encoded protein is CASSWTGGKGVLTF.

The CDR3 DNA follows: TGTGCCAGCAGTTTGAGAGGGGTCCACTACGAGCAGTACTTC. This translates into CASSLRGVHYEQYF. This chain uses TRBV28 with TRBJ2-7; the D call may be TRBD1 or TRBD2 (5 bases each). Trimming left V 3 bases short and J 3 bases short, with 12 bases between. The CDR3 is 14 amino acids. CDR1 and CDR2 (germline): MDHEN, SYDVKM.

The V and J genes are TRBV13 and TRBJ2-4; the D gene is possibly TRBD1 (6 bases). The last part of the DNA fits TRBJ2-7 better; the J call may be wrong. CDR3 length equals 14 residues. The V gene's germline CDR1 is PRHDT and CDR2 FYEKMQ (reference sequence). DNA of the CDR3: TGTGCCAGCAGCCATAACAGGGACCCCTACGAGCAGTACTTC. Protein: CASSHNRDPYEQYF.

This chain connects TRBV4-3 to TRBJ2-1, with 8 bases lining up with TRBD1. The CDR3 is made up of 15 amino acids. The V gene end was trimmed by 1 base and the J gene end by 9 bases; junction bases not matched to a gene: 8. Germline lookup yields CDR1 LGHNA and CDR2 YSLEER. CDR3 amino acids: CASSQGTGRSSEQFF. CDR3 DNA sequence: TGCGCCAGCAGCCAAGGGACAGGGCGGTCTAGTGAGCAGTTCTTC.

V and J are TRBV5-1 and TRBJ2-2; 8 bases line up with TRBD1. CDR3 length: 14 residues. The germline CDR1 and CDR2 sequences are SGHRS and YFSETQ. Unmatched junction bases numbered 5, after V lost 3 bases and J lost 7 bases. CDR3 sequence reads: CASSSGQANGELFF. CDR3 in DNA: TGCGCCAGCAGCTCGGGACAGGCGAACGGGGAGCTGTTTTTT.